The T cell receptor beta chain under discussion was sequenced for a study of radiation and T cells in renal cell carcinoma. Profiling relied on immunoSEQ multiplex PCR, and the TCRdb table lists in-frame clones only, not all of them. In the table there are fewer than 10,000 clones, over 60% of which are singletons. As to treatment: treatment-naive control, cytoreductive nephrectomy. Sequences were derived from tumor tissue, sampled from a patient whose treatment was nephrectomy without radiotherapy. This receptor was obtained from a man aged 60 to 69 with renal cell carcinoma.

The CDR3 here is CASSPGYYEQYF. In DNA, the CDR3 is TGTGCCAGCAGCCCGGGATACTACGAGCAGTACTTC. The chain uses TRBV2 and TRBJ2-7, with a weak D call TRBD2 (5 bases). In germline, CDR1 is SNHLY, CDR2 FYNNEI. This CDR3 is 12 amino acids long. V shed 6 bases and J shed 3 bases, with 9 bases lying between them.